The 8 T cell receptor beta chains reported below all come from one sample, sequenced in a study of T cells in Graves' hyperthyroidism and ophthalmopathy. There were TCR beta CDR3 regions amplified from RNA transcripts. First-round RT-PCR targeting the TCR CDR3 was performed with the HTBI primer set. TCRdb passed the multiplex PCR reads through MiXCR, listing each CDR3 protein once. The table shows about 560,000 distinct CDR3 sequences, with around 46% occurring only once. Source material: peripheral blood or thyroid tissue (not recorded which). Every receptor here comes from a woman between 18 and 29 years old with Graves' hyperthyroidism.

The chain links TRBV20-1 to TRBJ2-7, with D possibly being TRBD2 (5 bases). This CDR3 has 14 amino acids. V was shortened by 2 bases and J by 1 base, with 12 bases between the two germline ends. Germline V gene sequence: CDR1 DFQATT, CDR2 SNEGSKA (reference sequence). The CDR3 region is CSARPFSGSYEQYF. The DNA of the CDR3 is TGCAGTGCTAGACCCTTTTCGGGGTCCTACGAGCAGTACTTC.

This clonotype was found a few times. The rearrangement links TRBV7-9 to TRBJ2-2; D ambiguous. V was clipped by 4 bases and J by 9 bases, with 6 bases between them. The germline V gene has CDR1 SEHNR and CDR2 FQNEAQ (reference sequence). CDR3 size: 11 residues. The CDR3 protein is CASSSRWELFF. The CDR3, as DNA: TGTGCCAGCAGCTCCCGTTGGGAGCTGTTTTTT. Variable domain in full (rest from reference TRBV7-9 and TRBJ2-2): DTGVSQNPRHKITKRGQNVTFRCDPISEHNRLYWYRQTLGQGPEFLTYFQNEAQLEKSRLLSDRFSAERPKGSFSTLEIQRTEQGDSAMYLCASSSRWELFFGEGSRLTVL.

This clonotype was seen ten or more times. The chain carries TRBV12-3 or TRBV12-4 and TRBJ1-4; the match to TRBD1 covers 8 bases. Trimming took 5 bases from V and 3 from J; bases not matched to a gene: 5. The CDR3 loop spans 15 amino acids. The chain's CDR3 is CASSPQGAANEKLFF. The CDR3 nucleotides are TGTGCCAGCAGTCCGCAGGGGGCCGCTAATGAAAAACTGTTTTTT.

This clonotype came up many times. V gene TRBV10-3 combines with J gene TRBJ2-7; D not resolved. Looked up from germline, CDR1 is ENHRY and CDR2 is SYGVKD. CDR3 size: 14 residues. Trimming removed 6 bases from V and 6 bases from J, with 18 bases in between. The CDR3 spells CAISRDTHEFEQYF. Here the CDR3 DNA reads TGTGCCATCAGCCGAGACACTCACGAGTTCGAGCAGTACTTC.

Turning to this clonotype: One end of the junction fails to match germline, which may point to a read error. This chain connects TRBV10-3 to TRBJ1-3; a possible D gene is TRBD1 (5 bases). CDR1 is ENHRY and CDR2 is SYGVKD in the germline V gene. This CDR3 spans 16 amino acids. In DNA, the CDR3 is TGTGCCAGCAGTTACTCGGCGGGGCGAGAAGGAAACACCATATATTTT. Residues: CASSYSAGREGNTIYF.

The rearrangement links TRBV10-3 to TRBJ2-6; 7 positions agree with TRBD1. The CDR3 contains 17 residues. CDR1 and CDR2 (germline): ENHRY, SYGVKD. The J segment lost 1 base and the V segment lost 4 bases, leaving 7 bases of the junction unmatched. For the CDR3, the DNA is TGTGCCATCAGTGGGGCAGGGGGTCCTTCTGGGGCCAACGTCCTGACTTTC. It specifies CAISGAGGPSGANVLTF.

V is TRBV9 and J is TRBJ2-7, with D unresolved. Germline V lookup: CDR1 SGDLS, CDR2 YYNGEE. The length of the CDR3 is 13 residues. V was shortened by 3 bases and J by 7 bases, with 14 bases between the two germline ends. For the CDR3, the DNA is TGTGCCAGCAGCGCCATACTCATGGGTGAGCAGTACTTC. Its translation is CASSAILMGEQYF.

This chain connects TRBV20-1 to TRBJ1-4; maybe TRBD1 (6 bases). The CDR3 runs 15 residues. The V end lost 2 bases, the J end lost 4 bases, and 14 bases lay between the germline ends. Germline CDR1 is DFQATT and CDR2 is SNEGSKA (reference sequence). The CDR3 DNA is TGCAGTGCTAGACGTACAGGGCTCGGTAATGAAAAACTGTTTTTT. This translates into CSARRTGLGNEKLFF.